These 30 T cell receptor beta chains originate from one sample sequenced in a study of blood T cell repertoires in COVID-19. Assay used: immunoSEQ multiplex PCR; TCRdb lists only in-frame clones, some missing. The sample lists roughly 97,000 clones; approximately 90% were seen once. Source material: peripheral blood. These receptors came from a man in his sixties with acute or convalescent COVID-19.

The sample holds one count of this clone. The chain recombines TRBV10-3 with TRBJ1-2; D might be TRBD1 (6 bases). The ends were cut back, 10 bases at V and 8 bases at J, with 26 bases in the middle. The V gene's germline CDR1 is ENHRY and CDR2 SYGVKD. The CDR3 is 15 amino acids. Here the CDR3 DNA reads TGTGCCAGTTCCAGGGGACACGATCTCGGAGCGGGCTACACCTTC. Translation: CASSRGHDLGAGYTF.

This clone occurred once. The chain employs TRBV6-5 and TRBJ1-5; 11 nucleotides line up with TRBD1. After removal of 4 bases from V and 4 bases from J, the junction contained 3 bases not matched to a gene. CDR3 length: 15 amino acids. CDR1 is MNHEY, CDR2 SVGAGI, per germline. CDR3 sequence (DNA): TGTGCCAGCAGTTCCCGGGACAGGGGGAATCAGCCCCAGCATTTT. It codes for CASSSRDRGNQPQHF.

This clone was seen only a few times. The gene calls are TRBV6-6 and TRBJ1-6, with 10 bases fitting TRBD1. With 6 bases clipped from V and 7 bases from J, the junction kept 9 bases outside the gene matches. The germline V gene encodes CDR1 MNHNY and CDR2 SVGAGI (reference sequence). CDR3 length equals 16 residues. The CDR3 loop reads CASSPGQGFSNSPLHF. CDR3 in DNA: TGTGCCAGCAGCCCGGGACAGGGGTTCTCCAATTCACCCCTCCACTTT.

The V call is TRBV6-1, the J call TRBJ1-2; D is perhaps TRBD1 (5 bases). Trimming removed 0 bases at V and 8 bases at J, with 16 bases between. Germline CDR1 and CDR2: MNHNS and SASEGT. This CDR3 region has 15 residues. CDR3 DNA sequence: TGTGCCAGCAGTGAAGCCTACTCCCAGGGTAGGGGCTACACCTTC. This gives the protein CASSEAYSQGRGYTF.

The chain recombines TRBV3-1 (or the pseudogene TRBV3-2) with TRBJ1-2, with a weak D call TRBD1 (6 bases). The germline V and J ends were trimmed by 0 bases and 4 bases, with 12 bases remaining between them. Germline loops: CDR1 LGHDT, CDR2 YNNKEL (reference sequence). This CDR3 has 15 amino acids. DNA for the CDR3: TGTGCCAGCAGCCAAGATGTACAGGGATCCTATGGCTACACCTTC. Residues: CASSQDVQGSYGYTF.

The V call is TRBV19, the J call TRBJ2-1; TRBD2 agrees at 9 bases. The V gene end was trimmed by 2 bases and the J gene end by 9 bases; junction bases not matched to a gene: 5. The CDR3 has 14 amino acids. The germline gives CDR1 LNHDA, CDR2 SQIVND (reference sequence). CDR3 region: CASSILGGGAEQFF. In DNA form, the CDR3 reads TGTGCCAGTAGTATATTGGGCGGGGGGGCTGAGCAGTTCTTC.

A few counts support this clone. The sample holds other DNA sequences that translate to the same CDR3. The chain carries TRBV5-4 and TRBJ1-5; D may be TRBD1 (5 bases). The germline V gene encodes CDR1 SGHNT and CDR2 YYREEE (reference sequence). V was trimmed by 1 base and J by 2 bases, leaving 10 bases between them. The CDR3 totals 15 residues. The CDR3 loop reads CASSLQGTGNQPQHF. The CDR3 region has the DNA TGTGCCAGCAGCTTGCAGGGAACGGGCAATCAGCCCCAGCATTTT. Combining the CDR3 with reference TRBV5-4 and TRBJ1-5 gives the whole variable domain ETGVTQSPTHLIKTRGQQVTLRCSSQSGHNTVSWYQQALGQGPQFIFQYYREEENGRGNFPPRFSGLQFPNYSSELNVNALELDDSALYLCASSLQGTGNQPQHFGDGTRLSIL.

The chain recombines TRBV18 with TRBJ1-2; 10 positions agree with TRBD1. The trim removed 4 bases at V and 5 bases at J, leaving 4 bases unmatched. Germline V CDR1 and CDR2: KGHSH, LQKENI. This CDR3 is built from 14 residues. The CDR3 DNA sequence: TGTGCCAGCTCACTAGGGACAGGGGAATATGGCTACACCTTC. Protein: CASSLGTGEYGYTF.

This clone appeared once. The chain combines TRBV19 with TRBJ1-4; TRBD1 is a possible D gene (6 bases). V lost 10 bases and J 7 bases, leaving 19 bases between the germline ends. The CDR3 spans 14 residues. Germline lookup yields CDR1 LNHDA and CDR2 SQIVND (reference sequence). For the CDR3, the DNA is TGTGCCACCGAGTCACCGGGACAAATTGAAAAACTGTTTTTT. Residues: CATESPGQIEKLFF. The whole variable domain, remainder taken from reference TRBV19 and TRBJ1-4, is DGGITQSPKYLFRKEGQNVTLSCEQNLNHDAMYWYRQDPGQGLRLIYYSQIVNDFQKGDIAEGYSVSREKKESFPLTVTSAQKNPTAFYLCATESPGQIEKLFFGSGTQLSVL.

The chain is built from TRBV19 and TRBJ1-2; 9 bases align to TRBD1. Trimming removed 6 bases from V and 7 bases from J; junction bases left unmatched: 12. The V gene's germline CDR1 is LNHDA and CDR2 SQIVND (reference sequence). The CDR3 is 15 residues long. The DNA of the CDR3 is TGTGCCAGTAGCAGAACGGGACAGGGTGTCCGTGGCTACACCTTC. Translated, it gives CASSRTGQGVRGYTF.

V gene TRBV30 combines with J gene TRBJ1-4; 7 positions agree with TRBD1. CDR1 is GTSNPN and CDR2 is SVGIG in the germline V gene (reference sequence). Trimming at V came to 5 bases and at J to 3 bases, leaving 9 bases not matched to a gene. This CDR3 comprises 15 residues. The CDR3 DNA follows: TGTGCCTGGGGGACCGACAGGGCCTCTAATGAAAAACTGTTTTTT. It codes for CAWGTDRASNEKLFF.

The rearrangement links TRBV5-4 to TRBJ1-4; no clear D. The V and J ends lost 0 bases and 7 bases respectively, with 7 bases between them. This CDR3 region has 13 residues. Germline V CDR1 and CDR2: SGHNT, YYREEE (reference sequence). The CDR3 coding sequence is TGTGCCAGCAGCTTGGAGGCGGGTGAAAAACTGTTTTTT. Its protein is CASSLEAGEKLFF.

The chain uses TRBV4-1 and TRBJ1-2; tentative D call: TRBD1 (6 bases). The V gene lost 8 bases and the J gene lost 4 bases, with 20 bases spanning the gap. Germline V CDR1 and CDR2: MGHRA, YSYEKL. The CDR3 consists of 15 residues. CDR3 protein: CASDYPGHRLYGYTF. Written as DNA, the CDR3 is TGCGCCAGCGATTATCCGGGACACCGACTCTATGGCTACACCTTC.

The chain links TRBV18 to TRBJ2-7, with a weak D call TRBD2 (5 bases). This CDR3 is 12 amino acids long. CDR1 and CDR2 (germline): KGHSH, LQKENI. Trimming took 10 bases from V and 5 from J, leaving 15 bases between them. The CDR3 region has the DNA TGTGCCACGAACAACGGGGTCCACGAGCAGTACTTC. It is translated as CATNNGVHEQYF.

This chain links TRBV5-6 with TRBJ1-2, with TRBD1 identical over 8 bases. Germline V gene data show CDR1 as SGHDT and CDR2 as YYEEEE. Germline trimming cut 4 bases from V and 4 bases from J; bases unmatched to any gene: 12. The CDR3 loop spans 16 amino acids. CDR3 protein: CASSLLLQGASYGYTF. For the CDR3, the DNA is TGTGCCAGCAGCCTCCTTCTGCAGGGGGCTAGCTATGGCTACACCTTC.

This clone was recorded only once. The chain uses TRBV7-9 and TRBJ1-5; D unclear. From germline, CDR1 is SEHNR and CDR2 FQNEAQ (reference sequence). This CDR3 has 15 amino acids. Trimming left V 3 bases short and J 1 base short, with 10 bases between. DNA of the CDR3: TGTGCCAGCAGCTTTTCGGGATCCAGCAATCAGCCCCAGCATTTT. It translates to CASSFSGSSNQPQHF. Supplemented by reference TRBV7-9 and TRBJ1-5, the full variable domain reads DTGVSQNPRHKITKRGQNVTFRCDPISEHNRLYWYRQTLGQGPEFLTYFQNEAQLEKSRLLSDRFSAERPKGSFSTLEIQRTEQGDSAMYLCASSFSGSSNQPQHFGDGTRLSIL.

The rearrangement links TRBV5-1 to TRBJ1-1; TRBD1 might be the D (5 bases). The CDR3 loop spans 15 amino acids. CDR1 SGHRS and CDR2 YFSETQ come from the germline V gene. V was clipped by 1 base and J by 6 bases, with 16 bases between them. CDR3: CASSLSGLFSAEAFF. The CDR3 nucleotides are TGCGCCAGCAGCTTGTCAGGGCTGTTTTCGGCTGAAGCTTTCTTT.

J is TRBJ1-2 and V is TRBV6-5; D is possibly TRBD1 (6 bases). V shed 10 bases and J shed 4 bases, with 19 bases lying between them. The germline CDR1 and CDR2 sequences are MNHEY and SVGAGI. The length of the CDR3 is 14 residues. The chain's CDR3 is CAISGEIQFYGYTF. The CDR3 nucleotides read TGTGCCATTTCAGGGGAAATTCAATTCTATGGCTACACCTTC.

This clone was seen just once. The chain employs TRBV4-1 and TRBJ1-3; the D gene is possibly TRBD1 (6 bases). CDR1 and CDR2 (germline): MGHRA, YSYEKL. Trimming left V 3 bases short and J 5 bases short, with 14 bases between. The CDR3 sequence is 15 residues long. The CDR3, as DNA: TGCGCCAGCAGCCACCCGGTTACAGGGCGAAACACCATATATTTT. The encoded protein is CASSHPVTGRNTIYF.

V and J are TRBV6-6 and TRBJ2-7; 14 bases agree with TRBD2. Per the germline V gene, CDR1 is MNHNY and CDR2 is SVGAGI (reference sequence). This CDR3 region has 16 residues. V lost 6 bases, J lost 2 bases, and 6 bases stayed unmatched. The CDR3 protein is CASSRGGLAGAYEQYF. The CDR3 DNA reads TGTGCCAGCAGCCGAGGGGGACTAGCGGGGGCCTACGAGCAGTACTTC.

This rearrangement joins TRBV27 to TRBJ2-3, with no clear D. The ends were cut back, 5 bases at V and 6 bases at J, with 15 bases in the middle. The CDR3 length is 14 residues. Germline V lookup: CDR1 MNHEY, CDR2 SMNVEV (reference sequence). The CDR3 bases are TGTGCCAGCAGTCCCCACCCCGCCGGGGATACGCAGTATTTT. It yields the protein CASSPHPAGDTQYF.

CDR3 sequence reads: CASSFVRGGTQYF. As DNA, the CDR3 is TGTGCCAGCAGTTTCGTCAGGGGTGGGACCCAGTACTTC. J is TRBJ2-5 and V is TRBV12-3 or TRBV12-4, with D possibly being TRBD1 (6 bases). Trimming shortened V by 3 bases and J by 7 bases, and 12 bases separated the two germline ends. This CDR3 region has 13 residues.

This clone was seen once. The rearrangement uses TRBV10-3 and TRBJ1-5, with 10 bases lining up with TRBD1. J was trimmed by 6 bases and V by 6 bases; bases with no gene match: 8. The CDR3 is made up of 15 amino acids. Per the germline V gene, CDR1 is ENHRY and CDR2 is SYGVKD. CDR3 region: CAISPDRGEGQPQHF. The CDR3 nucleotides read TGTGCCATCAGCCCGGACAGGGGGGAGGGTCAGCCCCAGCATTTT.

This chain uses TRBV7-9 with TRBJ2-1; 8 nucleotides match TRBD1. Germline assignment: CDR1 SEHNR and CDR2 FQNEAQ (reference sequence). With 0 bases clipped from V and 8 bases from J, the junction kept 9 bases outside the gene matches. There are 16 residues in the CDR3. In DNA, the CDR3 is TGTGCCAGCAGCTTAGCGATGAGACAGGGGAGCGATGAGCAGTTCTTC. It is translated as CASSLAMRQGSDEQFF.

This rearrangement joins TRBV6-2 or TRBV6-3 to TRBJ1-4; D remains unclear. The ends were cut back, 6 bases at V and 10 bases at J, with 15 bases in the middle. Germline-derived CDR1 and CDR2 are MNHEY and SVGEGT. This CDR3 region has 13 residues. The CDR3 loop is CASSLHREGKLFF. The CDR3 bases are TGTGCCAGCAGCCTTCATCGAGAGGGAAAACTGTTTTTT.

The chain has TRBV30 and TRBJ2-2; a weak D match, TRBD2 (7 bases). This CDR3 is 13 amino acids long. CDR1 GTSNPN and CDR2 SVGIG come from the germline V gene (reference sequence). Trimming pared 3 bases from V and 5 bases from J, leaving 10 bases between. Written as DNA, the CDR3 is TGTGCCTGGAGAGGGGGGGGAACCGGGGAGCTGTTTTTT. Translation gives CAWRGGGTGELFF.

The chain links TRBV4-1 to TRBJ1-4; D is unresolved. The CDR3 is made up of 16 amino acids. Germline CDR1 is MGHRA and CDR2 is YSYEKL. The ends were cut back, 7 bases at V and 3 bases at J, with 18 bases in the middle. The CDR3 region is CASKYGRGDSNEKLFF. CDR3 coding DNA: TGCGCCAGCAAGTATGGCCGAGGTGATTCTAATGAAAAACTGTTTTTT.

The gene calls are TRBV11-2 and TRBJ1-2, with TRBD1 matching over 9 bases. Germline values: CDR1 SGHAT, CDR2 FQNNGV. The V segment lost 6 bases and the J segment 7 bases; nucleotides outside the gene matches: 9. CDR3 length equals 14 residues. The CDR3 region is CASSSVRDRAGYTF. The CDR3 DNA is TGTGCCAGCAGTTCAGTTCGGGACAGGGCTGGCTACACCTTC. The whole variable domain, remainder taken from reference TRBV11-2 and TRBJ1-2, is EAGVAQSPRYKIIEKRQSVAFWCNPISGHATLYWYQQILGQGPKLLIQFQNNGVVDDSQLPKDRFSAERLKGVDSTLKIQPAKLEDSAVYLCASSSVRDRAGYTFGSGTRLTVV.

The chain has TRBV19 and TRBJ1-5, with D possibly TRBD1 on 6 matching bases. Germline V gene sequence: CDR1 LNHDA, CDR2 SQIVND (reference sequence). This CDR3 has 16 amino acids. V dropped 4 bases and J dropped 0 bases, with 13 bases sitting between them. DNA for the CDR3: TGTGCCAGTAGTAAGGACAGTTTATATAGCAATCAGCCCCAGCATTTT. Translating gives CASSKDSLYSNQPQHF. Supplemented by reference TRBV19 and TRBJ1-5, the full variable domain reads DGGITQSPKYLFRKEGQNVTLSCEQNLNHDAMYWYRQDPGQGLRLIYYSQIVNDFQKGDIAEGYSVSREKKESFPLTVTSAQKNPTAFYLCASSKDSLYSNQPQHFGDGTRLSIL.

This clone was seen a few times. The V gene is TRBV29-1, the J gene TRBJ1-1; D might be TRBD1 (6 bases). The CDR3 is 13 residues long. V was trimmed by 7 bases and J by 5 bases, leaving 17 bases between them. CDR1 SQVTM and CDR2 ANQGSEA come from the germline V gene. The CDR3 loop is CSGQQGVGTEAFF. The DNA of the CDR3 is TGCAGCGGCCAACAGGGAGTGGGAACTGAAGCTTTCTTT. The variable domain in full, completed from reference TRBV29-1 and TRBJ1-1, reads SAVISQKPSRDICQRGTSLTIQCQVDSQVTMMFWYRQQPGQSLTLIATANQGSEATYESGFVIDKFPISRPNLTFSTLTVSNMSPEDSSIYLCSGQQGVGTEAFFGQGTRLTVV.